The present TCR beta chain was sequenced within a study of blood T cell repertoires in COVID-19. In the study overall: Sources were T cells, B-cell-depleted T cells, or PBMCs; the material itself was cDNA or gDNA.

With 1 base clipped from V and 9 bases from J, the junction kept 5 bases outside the gene matches. This CDR3 is 15 amino acids long. Germline CDR1 is LNHDA and CDR2 is SQIVND (reference sequence). Sequencing was performed with immunoSEQ multiplex PCR; in TCRdb, only in-frame clones are kept and a portion is missing. The sample shows about 200,000 clones, around 84% of them seen only once. Participants, about 18 to 90 years old, spanned more than 20 US areas. Assignments of participants to cohorts depended upon their own reported clinical history. The sequence derives from a woman in her thirties or forties with acute COVID-19. The sample taken for sequencing was PBMCs or T cells enriched from blood (not recorded which). The rearrangement links TRBV19 to TRBJ2-1; 11 bases are a match to TRBD1. For the CDR3, the DNA is TGTGCCAGTAGTATAGGGGGGACAGGGGGTCTTGAGCAGTTCTTC. Protein: CASSIGGTGGLEQFF.